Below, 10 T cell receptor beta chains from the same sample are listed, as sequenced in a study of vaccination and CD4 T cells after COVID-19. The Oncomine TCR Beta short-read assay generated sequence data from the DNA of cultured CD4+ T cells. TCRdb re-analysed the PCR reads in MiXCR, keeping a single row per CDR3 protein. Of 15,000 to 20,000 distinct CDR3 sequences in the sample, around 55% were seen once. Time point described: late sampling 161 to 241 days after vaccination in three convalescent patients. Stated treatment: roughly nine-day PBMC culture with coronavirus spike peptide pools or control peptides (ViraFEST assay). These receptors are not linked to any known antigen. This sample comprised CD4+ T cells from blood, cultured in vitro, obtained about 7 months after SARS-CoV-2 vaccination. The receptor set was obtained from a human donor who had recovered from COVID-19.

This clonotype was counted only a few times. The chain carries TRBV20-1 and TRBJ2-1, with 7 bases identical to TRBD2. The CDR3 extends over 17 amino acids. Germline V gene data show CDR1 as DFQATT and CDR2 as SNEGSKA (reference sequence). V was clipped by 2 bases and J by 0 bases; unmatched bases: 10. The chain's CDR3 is CSARQRGGRASYNEQFF. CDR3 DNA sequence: TGCAGTGCTAGACAAAGGGGAGGGAGGGCCTCCTACAATGAGCAGTTCTTC.

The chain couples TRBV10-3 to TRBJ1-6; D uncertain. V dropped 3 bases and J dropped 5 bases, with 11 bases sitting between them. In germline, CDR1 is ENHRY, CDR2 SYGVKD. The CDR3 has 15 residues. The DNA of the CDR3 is TGTGCCATCAGTGAACCCCTCCAGAATAATTCACCCCTCCACTTT. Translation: CAISEPLQNNSPLHF.

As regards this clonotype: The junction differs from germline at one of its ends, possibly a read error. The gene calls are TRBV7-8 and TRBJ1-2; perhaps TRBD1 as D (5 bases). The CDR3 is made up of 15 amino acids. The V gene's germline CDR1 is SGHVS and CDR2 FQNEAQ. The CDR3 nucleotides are TGTGCCAGCAGCATAGCGGGACTGATGGGGGGTGGCTACACCTTC. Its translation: CASSIAGLMGGGYTF.

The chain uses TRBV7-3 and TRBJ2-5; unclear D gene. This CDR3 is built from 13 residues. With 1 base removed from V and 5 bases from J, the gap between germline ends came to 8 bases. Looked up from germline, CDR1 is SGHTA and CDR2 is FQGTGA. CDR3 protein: CASSLRMFETQYF. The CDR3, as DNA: TGTGCCAGCAGCTTAAGAATGTTTGAGACCCAGTACTTC.

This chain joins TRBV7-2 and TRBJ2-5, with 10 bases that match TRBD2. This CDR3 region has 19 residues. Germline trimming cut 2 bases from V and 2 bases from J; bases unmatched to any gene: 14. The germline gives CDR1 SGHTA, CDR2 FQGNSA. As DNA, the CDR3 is TGTGCCAGCAGCTTACGAGCGGGGGGGCCTGTGGGCGGACAAGAGACCCAGTACTTC. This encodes CASSLRAGGPVGGQETQYF.

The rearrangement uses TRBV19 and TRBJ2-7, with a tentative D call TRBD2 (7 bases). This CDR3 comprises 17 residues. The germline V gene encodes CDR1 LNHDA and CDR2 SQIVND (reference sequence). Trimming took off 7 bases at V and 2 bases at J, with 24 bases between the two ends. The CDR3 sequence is CASTHQAGADTTYEQYF. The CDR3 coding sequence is TGTGCCAGTACCCATCAGGCGGGGGCCGACACCACCTACGAGCAGTACTTC.

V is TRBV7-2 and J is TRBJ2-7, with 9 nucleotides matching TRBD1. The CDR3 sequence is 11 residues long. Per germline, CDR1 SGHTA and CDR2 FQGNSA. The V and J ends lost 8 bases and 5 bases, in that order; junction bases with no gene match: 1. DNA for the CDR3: TGTGCCAGCCGACAGGGGGACGAGCAGTACTTC. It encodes CASRQGDEQYF. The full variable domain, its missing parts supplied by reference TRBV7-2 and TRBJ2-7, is GAGVSQSPSNKVTEKGKDVELRCDPISGHTALYWYRQSLGQGLEFLIYFQGNSAPDKSGLPSDRFSAERTGGSVSTLTIQRTQQEDSAVYLCASRQGDEQYFGPGTRLTVT.

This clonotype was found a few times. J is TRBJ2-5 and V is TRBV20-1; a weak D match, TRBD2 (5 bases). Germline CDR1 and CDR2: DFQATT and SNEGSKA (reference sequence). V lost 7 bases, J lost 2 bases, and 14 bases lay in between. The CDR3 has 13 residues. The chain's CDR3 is CSGLALGQETQYF. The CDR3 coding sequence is TGCAGTGGTCTCGCACTAGGACAAGAGACCCAGTACTTC.

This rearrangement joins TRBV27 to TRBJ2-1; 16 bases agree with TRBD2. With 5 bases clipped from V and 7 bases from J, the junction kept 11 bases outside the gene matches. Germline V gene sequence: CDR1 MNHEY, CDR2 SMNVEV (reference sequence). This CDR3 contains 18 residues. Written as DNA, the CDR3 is TGTGCCAGCAGTCCGGGACTAGCGGGAGGGTCCAGGGTGAATGAGCAGTTCTTC. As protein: CASSPGLAGGSRVNEQFF.

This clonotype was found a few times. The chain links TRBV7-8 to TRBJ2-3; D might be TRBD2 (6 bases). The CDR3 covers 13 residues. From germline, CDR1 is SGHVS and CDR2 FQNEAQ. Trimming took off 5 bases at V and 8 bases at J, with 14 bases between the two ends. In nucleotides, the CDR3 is TGTGCCAGCAGCCCTGGGACTGAGGGTACGCAGTATTTT. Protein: CASSPGTEGTQYF.